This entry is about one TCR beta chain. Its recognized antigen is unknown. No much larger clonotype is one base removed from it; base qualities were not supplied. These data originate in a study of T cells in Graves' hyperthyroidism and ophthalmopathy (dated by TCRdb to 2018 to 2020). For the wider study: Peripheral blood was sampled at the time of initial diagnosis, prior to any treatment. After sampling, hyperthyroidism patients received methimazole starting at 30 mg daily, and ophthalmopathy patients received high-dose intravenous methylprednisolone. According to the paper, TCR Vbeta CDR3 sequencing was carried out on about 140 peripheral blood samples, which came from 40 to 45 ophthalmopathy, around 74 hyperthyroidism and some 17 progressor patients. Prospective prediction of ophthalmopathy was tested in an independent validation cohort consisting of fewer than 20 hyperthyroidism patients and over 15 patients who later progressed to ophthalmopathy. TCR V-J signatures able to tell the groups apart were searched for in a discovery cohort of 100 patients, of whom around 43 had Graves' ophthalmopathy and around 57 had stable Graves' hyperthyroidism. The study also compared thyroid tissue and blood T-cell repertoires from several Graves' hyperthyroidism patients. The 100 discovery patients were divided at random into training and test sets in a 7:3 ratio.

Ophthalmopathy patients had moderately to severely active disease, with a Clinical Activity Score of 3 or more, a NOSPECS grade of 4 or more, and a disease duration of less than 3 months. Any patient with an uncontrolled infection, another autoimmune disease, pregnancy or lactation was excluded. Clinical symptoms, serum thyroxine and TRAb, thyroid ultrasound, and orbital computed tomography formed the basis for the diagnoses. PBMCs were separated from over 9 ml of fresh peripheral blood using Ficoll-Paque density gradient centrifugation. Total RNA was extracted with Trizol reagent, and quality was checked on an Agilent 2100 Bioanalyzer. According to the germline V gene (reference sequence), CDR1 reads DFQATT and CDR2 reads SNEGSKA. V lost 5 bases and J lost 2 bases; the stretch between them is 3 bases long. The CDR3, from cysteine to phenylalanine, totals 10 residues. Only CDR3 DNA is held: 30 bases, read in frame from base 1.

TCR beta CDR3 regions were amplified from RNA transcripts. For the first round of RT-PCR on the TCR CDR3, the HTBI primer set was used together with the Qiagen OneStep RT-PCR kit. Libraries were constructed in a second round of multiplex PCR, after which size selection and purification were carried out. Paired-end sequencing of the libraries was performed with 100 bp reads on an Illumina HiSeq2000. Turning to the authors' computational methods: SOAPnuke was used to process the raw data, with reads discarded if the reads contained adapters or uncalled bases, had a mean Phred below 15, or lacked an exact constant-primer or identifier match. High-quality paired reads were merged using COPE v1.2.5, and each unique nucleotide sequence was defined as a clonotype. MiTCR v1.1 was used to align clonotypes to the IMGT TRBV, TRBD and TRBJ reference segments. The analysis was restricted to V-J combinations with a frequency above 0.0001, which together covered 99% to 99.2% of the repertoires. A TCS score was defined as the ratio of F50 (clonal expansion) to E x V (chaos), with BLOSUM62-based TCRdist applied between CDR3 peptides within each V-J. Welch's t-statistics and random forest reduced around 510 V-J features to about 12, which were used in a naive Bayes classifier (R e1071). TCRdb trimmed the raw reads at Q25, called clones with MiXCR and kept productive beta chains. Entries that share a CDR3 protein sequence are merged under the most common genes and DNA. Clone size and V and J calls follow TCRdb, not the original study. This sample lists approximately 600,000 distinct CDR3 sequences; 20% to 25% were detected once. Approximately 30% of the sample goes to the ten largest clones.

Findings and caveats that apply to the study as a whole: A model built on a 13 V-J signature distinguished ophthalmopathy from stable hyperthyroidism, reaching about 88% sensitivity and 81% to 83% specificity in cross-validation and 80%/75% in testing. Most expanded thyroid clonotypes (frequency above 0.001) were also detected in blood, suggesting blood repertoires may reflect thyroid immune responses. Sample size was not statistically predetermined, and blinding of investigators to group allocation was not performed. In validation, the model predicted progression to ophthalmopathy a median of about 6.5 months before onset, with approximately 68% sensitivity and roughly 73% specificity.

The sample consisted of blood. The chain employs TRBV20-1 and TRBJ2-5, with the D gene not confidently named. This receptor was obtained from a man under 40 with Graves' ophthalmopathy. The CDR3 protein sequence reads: CSAPQETQYF. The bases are TGCAGTGCTCCGCAAGAGACCCAGTACTTC.